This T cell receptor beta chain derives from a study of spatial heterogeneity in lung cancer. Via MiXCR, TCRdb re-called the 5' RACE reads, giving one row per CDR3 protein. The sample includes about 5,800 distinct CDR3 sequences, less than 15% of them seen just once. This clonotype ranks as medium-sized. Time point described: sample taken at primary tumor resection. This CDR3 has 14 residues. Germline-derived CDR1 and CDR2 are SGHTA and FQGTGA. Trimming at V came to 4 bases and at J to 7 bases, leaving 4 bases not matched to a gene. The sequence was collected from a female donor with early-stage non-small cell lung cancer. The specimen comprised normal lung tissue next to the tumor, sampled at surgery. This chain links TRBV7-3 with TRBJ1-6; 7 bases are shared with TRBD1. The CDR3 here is CASSSTGVNSPLHF. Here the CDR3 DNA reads TGTGCCAGCAGCTCAACAGGGGTCAATTCACCCCTCCACTTT.